What follows is one TCR beta chain and its context. V lost 1 base and J lost 10, with 17 bases in between. CDR1 and CDR2 from the germline V gene are LGHNA and YNFKEQ. The CDR3 loop spans 15 amino acids. The assay was immunoSEQ multiplex PCR, and TCRdb's table has in-frame clones only and misses some. The data contain under 65,000 clones, approximately 94% of them singletons. This specimen comes from a study of technical replicates of blood from a handful of donors. This TCR derives from a human donor in good health. The sample comprised T cells isolated from PBMCs. The chain joins TRBV4-2 to TRBJ2-1; weak D call: TRBD1 (6 bases). CDR3 amino acids: CASSQVLQGKGEQFF. DNA for the CDR3: TGTGCCAGCAGCCAAGTGCTACAGGGAAAAGGAGAGCAGTTCTTC.